This TCR beta chain was obtained from a study of T cell responses to AZD1222 COVID-19 vaccine. V was shortened by 0 bases and J by 4 bases, with 10 bases between the two germline ends. The CDR3 extends over 15 amino acids. The germline gives CDR1 SNHLY, CDR2 FYNNEI. Study-level findings and limits: Repertoire samples came only from after the peak T cell response. Just six AZD1222 recipients were seropositive at baseline. Compared with day 0, the breadth and depth of the Spike-specific TCR repertoire rose significantly after two doses of AZD1222.

Remarks on this clone: Its specificity is not known.

Some clones are missing from TCRdb's copy, which holds only in-frame ones; the method was immunoSEQ multiplex PCR. The sample has some 170,000 clones; approximately 92% are singletons. The V gene is TRBV2, the J gene TRBJ1-5; maybe TRBD1 (5 bases). This sequence was found in an adult who received the MenACWY meningococcal vaccine as a control. The specimen was peripheral blood, collected 28 days after the second dose of the MenACWY control vaccine. The CDR3 DNA reads as TGTGCCAGCAGTGAAGCGCTTCGGGGGAATCAGCCCCAGCATTTT. This encodes CASSEALRGNQPQHF.